This T cell receptor beta chain was documented in a study of cytomegalovirus exposure and HLA in healthy donors. General observations from the study: Associated with cytomegalovirus, according to the listing, were 150 to 200 TCR beta chains.

Comments on this clone: Its antigen is not identified.

13 Jbeta primers and 60 Vbeta primers were used for the PCR. Assay: immunoSEQ multiplex PCR; the TCRdb copy retains only in-frame clones and omits some. The sample lists tens of thousands of clones; 82% were seen once. The CDR3 length is 15 residues. The chain has TRBV7-5 and TRBJ1-5; TRBD1, as called in the table, went unchecked against the DNA. TRBV7-5 is a pseudogene locus. The sequenced sample was PBMCs. The source is a man in his fifties in good health and CMV-seronegative. The CDR3 sequence is CVRSLNMARNQPQHF. Written as DNA, the CDR3 is TGTGTCAGAAGCTTAAACATGGCTCGCAATCAGCCCCAGCATTTT.